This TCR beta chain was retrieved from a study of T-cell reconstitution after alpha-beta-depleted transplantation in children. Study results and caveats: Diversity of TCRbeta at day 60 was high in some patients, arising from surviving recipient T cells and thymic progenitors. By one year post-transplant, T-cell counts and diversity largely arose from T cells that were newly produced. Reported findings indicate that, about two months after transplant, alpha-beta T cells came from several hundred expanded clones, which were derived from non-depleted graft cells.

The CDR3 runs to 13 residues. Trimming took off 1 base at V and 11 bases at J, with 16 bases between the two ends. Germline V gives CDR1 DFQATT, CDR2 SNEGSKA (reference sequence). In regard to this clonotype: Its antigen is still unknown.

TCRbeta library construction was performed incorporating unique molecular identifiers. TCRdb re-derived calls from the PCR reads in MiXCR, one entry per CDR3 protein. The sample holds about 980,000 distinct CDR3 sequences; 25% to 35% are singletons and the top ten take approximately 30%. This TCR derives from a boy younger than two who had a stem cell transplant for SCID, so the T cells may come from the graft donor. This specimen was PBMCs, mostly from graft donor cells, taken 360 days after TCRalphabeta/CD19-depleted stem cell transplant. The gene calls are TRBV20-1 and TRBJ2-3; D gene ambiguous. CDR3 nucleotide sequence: TGCAGTGCTAGAGTTCCCCCGGGCGTGGGGCAGTATTTT. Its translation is CSARVPPGVGQYF.